This TCR beta chain stems from a study of radiation and T cells in renal cell carcinoma. General observations from the study: Without pretreatment biopsies, baseline tumor clonotype presence was undetermined.

Generated by immunoSEQ multiplex PCR, the TCRdb table keeps only in-frame clones and is missing some. The table shows some 110,000 clones, with approximately 78% occurring only once. With regard to this clone: Its antigen remains unknown.

Time point defined: baseline pretreatment blood. Documented treatment: 15 Gy SBRT to primary tumor, nephrectomy 4 weeks later. Germline lookup yields CDR1 SGDLS and CDR2 YYNGEE. The germline V and J ends were trimmed by 4 bases and 3 bases, with 16 bases remaining between them. The CDR3 contains 15 residues. The chain employs TRBV9 and TRBJ1-1; the D is unclear. Sequencing used blood, obtained from a patient whose treatment included radiotherapy and nephrectomy. This receptor was taken from a woman aged 55-69 years with renal cell carcinoma. As DNA, the CDR3 is TGTGCCAGCAGCATGGACGACTCCGGGGACACTGAAGCTTTCTTT. Amino acid sequence: CASSMDDSGDTEAFF.